The text below deals with one T cell receptor (beta chain). Its specificity is not known. This sample was taken from a study of beta chain features in type 1 diabetes. Study observations and caveats: Any role of HLA type in TCRB rearrangement remained unresolved here.

The whole isolated RNA underwent reverse transcription, so sequencing captured expressed TCRB transcripts. TCRdb keeps only in-frame clones here, not all; method: immunoSEQ multiplex PCR. The table records over 300,000 clones, less than 10% of them present only once. One heparinised blood draw, averaging about 100 mL, came from each donor. Based on CD45RO/CCR7/CD25/CD127/CD95/CD27, CD4+ regulatory, stem cell-like memory, naive and central memory cells were sorted. The material sequenced was central memory CD4+ T cells from blood. This TCR came from a woman aged 18-30 years in good health.

CDR3 in DNA: TGCAGTGCTAGCGCCAAGTATGGCTACACCTTC. Translated, it gives CSASAKYGYTF. The chain is built from TRBV20-1 and TRBJ1-2; D not resolved. CDR1 is DFQATT and CDR2 is SNEGSKA in the germline V gene (reference sequence). The CDR3 is 11 residues long. V dropped 3 bases and J dropped 5 bases, with 7 bases sitting between them.